In its sample, the clone carrying this TCR beta chain was seen a few times. No antigen is known for it. This entry belongs to a study of cytotoxic CD8 clonotypes in ibrutinib-treated CLL. The overall study: Partial responses numbered roughly 25 and complete responses 2; after a median about 72 months, about 14 stayed remitted and 12 progressed. Overall study findings and caveats: Clonality increased with ibrutinib response but returned toward baseline at progression. While tracking circulating CD8+ T-cell counts, baseline clonality exceeded that of age-matched healthy donors.

Researchers set a sequencing depth target of 1 in 200,000 to 1 in 1 million T cells. TCRdb's table, derived via immunoSEQ multiplex PCR, lists solely in-frame clones and lacks some. Of about 160,000 clones listed, around nine tenths were seen once; the top ten hold over 2.5%. This CDR3 is built from 12 residues. Germline CDR1 and CDR2: SQVTM and ANQGSEA. Trimming took off 3 bases at V and 7 bases at J, with 12 bases between the two ends. The chain carries TRBV29-1 and TRBJ1-1; D is uncertain. The sequenced sample was PBMCs, obtained at disease progression, from a patient treated with ibrutinib. This clonotype was sampled from a human donor with chronic lymphocytic leukemia. The CDR3 reads CSVDVMVDEAFF. The CDR3 region has the DNA TGCAGCGTTGATGTGATGGTGGATGAAGCTTTCTTT. The full variable domain, in which reference TRBV29-1 and TRBJ1-1 provide the parts outside the CDR3, is SAVISQKPSRDICQRGTSLTIQCQVDSQVTMMFWYRQQPGQSLTLIATANQGSEATYESGFVIDKFPISRPNLTFSTLTVSNMSPEDSSIYLCSVDVMVDEAFFGQGTRLTVV.